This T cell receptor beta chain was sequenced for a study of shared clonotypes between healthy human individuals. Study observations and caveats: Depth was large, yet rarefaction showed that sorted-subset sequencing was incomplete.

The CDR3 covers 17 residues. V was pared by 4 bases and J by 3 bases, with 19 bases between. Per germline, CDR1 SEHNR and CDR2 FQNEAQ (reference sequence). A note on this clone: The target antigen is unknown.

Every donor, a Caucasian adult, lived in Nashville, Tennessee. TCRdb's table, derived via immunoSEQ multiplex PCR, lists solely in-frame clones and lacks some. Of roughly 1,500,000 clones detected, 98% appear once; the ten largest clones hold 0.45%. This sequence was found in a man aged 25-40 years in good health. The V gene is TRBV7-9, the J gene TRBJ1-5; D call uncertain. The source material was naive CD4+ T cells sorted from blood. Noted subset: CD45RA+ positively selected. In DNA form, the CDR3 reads TGTGCCAGCAGCTCAAACAGCGGGTCGACTCACAATCAGCCCCAGCATTTT. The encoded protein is CASSSNSGSTHNQPQHF.